The present TCR beta chain was sequenced within a study of cytomegalovirus exposure and HLA in healthy donors. Across the whole study: It was reported in a later analysis that the roughly 120 validation repertoires used the same platform as the approximately 670 first-cohort repertoires. General study points: A few chains tied to CMV proved CMV antigen-specific in vitro.

V was clipped by 7 bases and J by 8 bases, with 11 bases between them. The CDR3 has 12 residues. Germline V gene data show CDR1 as MNHEY and CDR2 as SMNVEV (reference sequence). The table came from immunoSEQ multiplex PCR; TCRdb's copy has only in-frame clones and leaves some out. The sample has some 350,000 clones, approximately 90% seen once. Remarks on this clone: Its antigen is unidentified.

The clonotype originates from a woman aged 25 to 39 in good health and CMV-seropositive. The V gene is TRBV27, the J gene TRBJ2-2; the D gene is possibly TRBD2 (5 bases). Sequencing was carried out using PBMCs. In DNA, the CDR3 is TGTGCCAGCAACGAAACGGGGGGGGAGCTGTTTTTT. Its translation is CASNETGGELFF.